What follows describes a single T cell receptor beta chain. The source of the sample is a study of blood T cell repertoires in COVID-19. Looking at the study overall: Some COVID-19 samples were acute and others convalescent; all came from the United States, Italy and Spain. T cells, B-cell-depleted T cells, or PBMCs supplied cDNA or gDNA.

Trimming removed 3 bases from V and 0 bases from J; junction bases left unmatched: 4. This CDR3 has 15 amino acids. Germline-derived CDR1 and CDR2 are ENHRY and SYGVKD. Seattle participants joined during active infection and were tracked over time. Sequencing used immunoSEQ multiplex PCR; TCRdb keeps in-frame clones, though not all of them. The sample lists 200,000 to 250,000 clones, 85% to 90% occurring once. The V and J genes are TRBV10-3 and TRBJ1-2; 7 bases line up with TRBD1. Material: peripheral blood. This TCR came from a man in his thirties or forties with COVID-19, enrolled during active disease. DNA for the CDR3: TGTGCCATCAGTGATTACCAGGGGGCTAACTATGGCTACACCTTC. This gives the protein CAISDYQGANYGYTF.